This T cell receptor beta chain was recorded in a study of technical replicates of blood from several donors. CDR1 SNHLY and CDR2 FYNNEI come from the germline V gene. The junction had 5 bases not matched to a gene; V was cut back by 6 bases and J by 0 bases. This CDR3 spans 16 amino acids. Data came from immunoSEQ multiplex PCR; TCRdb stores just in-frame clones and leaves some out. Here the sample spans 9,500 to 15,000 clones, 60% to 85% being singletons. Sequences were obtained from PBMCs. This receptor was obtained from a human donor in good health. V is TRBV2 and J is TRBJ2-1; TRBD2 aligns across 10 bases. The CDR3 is CASSKPSGSSYNEQFF. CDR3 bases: TGTGCCAGCAGCAAACCTAGCGGGAGCTCCTACAATGAGCAGTTCTTC. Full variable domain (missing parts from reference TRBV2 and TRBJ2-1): EPEVTQTPSHQVTQMGQEVILRCVPISNHLYFYWYRQILGQKVEFLVSFYNNEISEKSEIFDDQFSVERPDGSNFTLKIRSTKLEDSAMYFCASSKPSGSSYNEQFFGPGTRLTVL.